This paragraph reports one T cell receptor beta chain. The clone's antigen remains unknown. Base qualities are not provided; no much larger clone lies one nucleotide away. TCRbeta CDR3 regions were amplified from genomic DNA using the immunoSEQ Assay, a bias-controlled multiplex PCR. Per the source publication's procedure: Within the assay, amplification of reference gene primers was used to estimate how many nucleated cells each sample contained. To quantify the absolute abundance of each unique TCRbeta CDR3 rearrangement, sequence reads were collapsed and filtered. For each sample, productive Simpson clonality was calculated as the square root of Simpson's diversity index over productive rearrangements. The source is immuneACCESS, and TCRdb retained only in-frame sequences with V and J called. Part of the clones is not carried over; for the studies checked, unresolved V genes explain less than half of this, and the remainder is unexplained. That table furnishes V, J and clone size, whereas the DNA furnished D and trimming. In this sample the table shows 400,000 to 550,000 clones, about 89% of which occur a single time. The ten largest clones take up over 4% of the sample.

Collaborating institutions collected whole blood in K2EDTA tubes following their own protocols. Collaborator samples were shipped for TCRbeta analysis as frozen whole blood, isolated PBMCs, or DNA extracted from either sample type. Inclusive of the bounding cysteine and phenylalanine, the CDR3 is 15 residues long. The entry retains the CDR3 DNA only, 45 bases that are in frame from base 1. Trimming at the junction amounts to 2 bases on V and 2 bases on J, and the germline ends lie 12 bases apart. Looking up the germline V gene (reference sequence) yields CDR1 SGHNT and CDR2 YYREEE. This record belongs to a study of blood T cell repertoires in COVID-19 (dated by TCRdb to about 2020). Describing the broader study: Samples from collaborators originated in the United States, Italy and Spain and spanned both the acute and convalescent phases of COVID-19. Samples came from the ongoing ImmuneRACE study (first 160 participants) plus 1,254 subjects from 6 global collaborators. The material from the prospective study consisted of cDNA or gDNA derived from T cells, B-cell-depleted T cells, or PBMCs. A de-identified subject ID, COVID-19 status, age in years and sex were almost always included in the sample metadata. The repertoires were released in a freely available public database meant as a resource for research on the immune response to SARS-CoV-2. Where available, HLA class I and class II types were obtained from metadata supplied by the sample provider rather than from assay-based typing. The dataset comprised deeply sampled blood TCRbeta repertoires from subjects exposed to, actively infected with, or recovered from COVID-19. What the study reported, not specific to this receptor: Clinical and demographic metadata were provided uncurated, with the amount varying by source and participant.

Here the chain combines TRBV5-4 and TRBJ2-3; D gene: possibly TRBD2, on 6 matching bases. Sequencing used peripheral blood. The clonotype originates from a woman aged 30 to 39 with acute or convalescent COVID-19. The DNA reads as follows: TGTGCCAGCAGCTTAGGCGGGGTACTCACAGATACGCAGTATTTT. Translation gives CASSLGGVLTDTQYF.